What follows is one T cell receptor (beta chain) and its context. CDR1 SGHDN and CDR2 FVKESK come from the germline V gene. CDR3 size: 13 residues. V lost 6 bases, J lost 5 bases, and 14 bases lay in between. The data stem from a study of blood T cell repertoires in COVID-19. Profiled with immunoSEQ multiplex PCR; TCRdb holds only in-frame clones, not every one. The data show roughly 260,000 clones, approximately 83% seen once. V gene TRBV14 combines with J gene TRBJ2-7, with D maybe TRBD2 (6 bases). The origin of this receptor is a woman aged 50 to 60 who had recovered from COVID-19. Sequenced material: PBMCs or T cells enriched from blood (not recorded which). CDR3 loop: CASRGGATHEQYF. In nucleotides, the CDR3 is TGTGCCAGCAGAGGAGGGGCGACCCACGAGCAGTACTTC.